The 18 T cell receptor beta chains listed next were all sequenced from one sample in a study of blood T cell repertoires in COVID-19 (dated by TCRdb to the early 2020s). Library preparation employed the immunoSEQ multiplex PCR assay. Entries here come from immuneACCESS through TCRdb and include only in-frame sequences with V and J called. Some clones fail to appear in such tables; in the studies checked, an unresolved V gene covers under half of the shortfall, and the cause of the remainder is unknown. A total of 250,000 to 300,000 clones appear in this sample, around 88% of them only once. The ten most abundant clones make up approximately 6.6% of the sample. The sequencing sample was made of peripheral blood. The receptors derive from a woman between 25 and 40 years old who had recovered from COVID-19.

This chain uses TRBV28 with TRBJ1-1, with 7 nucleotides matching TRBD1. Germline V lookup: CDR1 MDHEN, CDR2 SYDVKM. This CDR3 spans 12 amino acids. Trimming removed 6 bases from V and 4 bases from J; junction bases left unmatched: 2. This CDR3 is CASRQGSTEAFF. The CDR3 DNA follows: TGTGCCAGCAGACAGGGGAGCACTGAAGCTTTCTTT.

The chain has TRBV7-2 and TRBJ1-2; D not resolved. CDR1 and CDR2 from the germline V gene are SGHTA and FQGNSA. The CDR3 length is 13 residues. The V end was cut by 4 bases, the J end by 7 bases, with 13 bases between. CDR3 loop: CASSYPQRPGYTF. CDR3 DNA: TGTGCCAGCAGCTATCCACAACGTCCTGGCTACACCTTC.

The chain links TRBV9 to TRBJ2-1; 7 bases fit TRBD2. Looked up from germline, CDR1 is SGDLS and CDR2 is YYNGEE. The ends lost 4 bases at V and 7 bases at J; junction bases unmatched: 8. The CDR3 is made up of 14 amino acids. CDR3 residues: CASSPGRGLNEQFF. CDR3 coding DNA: TGTGCCAGCAGCCCGGGGAGGGGTTTAAATGAGCAGTTCTTC.

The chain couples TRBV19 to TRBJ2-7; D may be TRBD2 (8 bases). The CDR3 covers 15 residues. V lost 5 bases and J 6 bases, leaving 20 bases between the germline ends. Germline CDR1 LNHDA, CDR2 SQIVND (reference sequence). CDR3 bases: TGTGCCAGTAGTCCGCCGGGACAGCGGGAGTCCGAGCAGTACTTC. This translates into CASSPPGQRESEQYF.

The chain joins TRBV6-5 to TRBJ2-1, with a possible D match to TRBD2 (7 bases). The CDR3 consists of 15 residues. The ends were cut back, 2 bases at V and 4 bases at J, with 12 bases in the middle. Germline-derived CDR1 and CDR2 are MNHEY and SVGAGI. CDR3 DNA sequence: TGTGCCAGCAGTTACGGGCGGGGGCCTTACAATGAGCAGTTCTTC. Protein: CASSYGRGPYNEQFF.

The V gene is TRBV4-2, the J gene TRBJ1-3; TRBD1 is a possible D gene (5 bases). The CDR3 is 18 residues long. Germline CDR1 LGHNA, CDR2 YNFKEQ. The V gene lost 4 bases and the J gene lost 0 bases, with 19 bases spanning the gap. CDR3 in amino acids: CASSRQTFAAYSGNTIYF. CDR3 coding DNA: TGTGCCAGCAGCCGACAGACCTTCGCAGCTTACTCTGGAAACACCATATATTTT.

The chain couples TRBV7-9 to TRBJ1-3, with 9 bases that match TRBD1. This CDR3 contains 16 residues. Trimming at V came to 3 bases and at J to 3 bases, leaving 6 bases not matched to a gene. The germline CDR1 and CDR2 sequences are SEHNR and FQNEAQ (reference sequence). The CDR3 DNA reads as TGTGCCAGCAGCTTGACAGGGGGGTACTATGGAAACACCATATATTTT. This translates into CASSLTGGYYGNTIYF. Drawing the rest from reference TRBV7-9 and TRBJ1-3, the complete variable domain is DTGVSQNPRHKITKRGQNVTFRCDPISEHNRLYWYRQTLGQGPEFLTYFQNEAQLEKSRLLSDRFSAERPKGSFSTLEIQRTEQGDSAMYLCASSLTGGYYGNTIYFGEGSWLTVV.

The CDR3 DNA sequence: TGTGCCACCAGCAGAGCGGCTCGGACAGTTGAAAAACTGTTTTTT. The encoded protein is CATSRAARTVEKLFF. The chain uses TRBV15 and TRBJ1-4; TRBD1 is a possible D gene (6 bases). The CDR3 has 15 amino acids. V was trimmed by 1 base and J by 7 bases, leaving 13 bases between them. Germline CDR1 is LNHNV and CDR2 is YYDKDF (reference sequence). The variable domain in full, completed from reference TRBV15 and TRBJ1-4, reads DAMVIQNPRYQVTQFGKPVTLSCSQTLNHNVMYWYQQKSSQAPKLLFHYYDKDFNNEADTPDNFQSRRPNTSFCFLDIRSPGLGDTAMYLCATSRAARTVEKLFFGSGTQLSVL.

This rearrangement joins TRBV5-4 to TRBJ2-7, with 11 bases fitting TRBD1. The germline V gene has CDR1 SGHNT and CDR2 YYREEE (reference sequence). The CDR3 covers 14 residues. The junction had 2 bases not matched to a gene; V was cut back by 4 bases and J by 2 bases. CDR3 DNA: TGTGCCAGCAGCCGGGGACAGGGGGCCTACGAGCAGTACTTC. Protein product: CASSRGQGAYEQYF.

The CDR3, as DNA: TGTGCCAGCAGTTACTCGAGAAGGGAAGGGAGCTACGAGCAGTACTTC. The encoded protein is CASSYSRREGSYEQYF. This chain joins TRBV6-7 and TRBJ2-7; possible D gene TRBD2, 5 bases. TRBV6-7 is annotated as an ORF whose role is uncertain. The CDR3 has 16 amino acids. V was clipped by 0 bases and J by 3 bases, with 15 bases between them.

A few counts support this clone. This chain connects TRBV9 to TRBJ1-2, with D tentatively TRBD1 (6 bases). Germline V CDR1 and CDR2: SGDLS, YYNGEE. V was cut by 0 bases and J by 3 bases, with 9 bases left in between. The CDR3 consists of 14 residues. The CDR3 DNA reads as TGTGCCAGCAGCGTAGAGGGGGACCACTATGGCTACACCTTC. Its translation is CASSVEGDHYGYTF.

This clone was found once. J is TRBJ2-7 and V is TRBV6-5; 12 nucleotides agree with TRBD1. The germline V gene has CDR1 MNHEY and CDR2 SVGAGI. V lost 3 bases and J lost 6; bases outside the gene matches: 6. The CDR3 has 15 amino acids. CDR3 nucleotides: TGTGCCAGCAGTTATTCTGGGACAGGGGGCTTCGAGCAGTACTTC. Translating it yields CASSYSGTGGFEQYF.

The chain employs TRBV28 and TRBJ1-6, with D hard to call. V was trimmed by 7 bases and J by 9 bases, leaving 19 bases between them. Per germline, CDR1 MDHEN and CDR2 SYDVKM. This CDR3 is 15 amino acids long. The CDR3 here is CASKQNSPEGSPLHF. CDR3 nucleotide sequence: TGTGCCAGCAAACAAAACAGCCCGGAGGGTTCACCCCTCCACTTT.

CDR3 residues: CASSLSTWDTQYF. In DNA, the CDR3 is TGTGCCAGCAGCTTATCGACTTGGGATACGCAGTATTTT. V is TRBV7-3 and J is TRBJ2-3; D uncertain. Germline V gene lookup returns CDR1 SGHTA and CDR2 FQGTGA. The CDR3 is 13 residues long. The germline V and J ends were trimmed by 2 bases and 6 bases, with 9 bases remaining between them. The full variable domain, its missing parts supplied by reference TRBV7-3 and TRBJ2-3, is GAGVSQTPSNKVTEKGKYVELRCDPISGHTALYWYRQSLGQGPEFLIYFQGTGAADDSGLPNDRFFAVRPEGSVSTLKIQRTERGDSAVYLCASSLSTWDTQYFGPGTRLTVL.

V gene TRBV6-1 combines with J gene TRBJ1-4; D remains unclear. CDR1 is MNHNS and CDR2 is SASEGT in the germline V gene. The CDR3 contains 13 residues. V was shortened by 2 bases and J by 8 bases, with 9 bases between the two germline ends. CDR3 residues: CASSEREGEKLFF. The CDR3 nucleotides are TGTGCCAGCAGTGAACGGGAAGGAGAAAAACTGTTTTTT.

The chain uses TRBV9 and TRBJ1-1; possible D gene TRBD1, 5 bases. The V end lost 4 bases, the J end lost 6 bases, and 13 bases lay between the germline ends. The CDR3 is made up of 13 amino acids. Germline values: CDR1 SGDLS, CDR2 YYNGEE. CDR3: CASSSRGEAEAFF. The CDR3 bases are TGTGCCAGCAGCTCGCGGGGGGAGGCTGAAGCTTTCTTT.

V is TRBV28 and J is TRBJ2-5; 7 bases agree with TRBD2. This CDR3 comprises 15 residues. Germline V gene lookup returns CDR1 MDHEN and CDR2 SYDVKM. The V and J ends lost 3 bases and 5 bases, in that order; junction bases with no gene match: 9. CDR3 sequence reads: CASSFLGGGMETQYF. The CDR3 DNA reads TGTGCCAGCAGTTTCCTTGGGGGAGGGATGGAGACCCAGTACTTC.

The CDR3 nucleotides are TGTGCCAGCAGCTTCGGCAGCGCAGATACGCAGTATTTT. This translates into CASSFGSADTQYF. The chain couples TRBV7-9 to TRBJ2-3; D gene ambiguous. V was trimmed by 3 bases and J by 4 bases, leaving 8 bases between them. This CDR3 is built from 13 residues. Germline V gene sequence: CDR1 SEHNR, CDR2 FQNEAQ (reference sequence).